This T cell receptor beta chain was retrieved from a study of CD8+CD57+ T cells in acquired aplastic anemia. This clonotype appeared many times. V was clipped by 7 bases and J by 0 bases, with 12 bases between them. The CDR3 spans 15 residues. Genomic DNA templated the TCR beta VDJ and CDR3 profiling. Each CDR3 protein gets one entry after TCRdb re-called the reads with MiXCR. The sample shows approximately 190,000 distinct CDR3 sequences, 64% of them seen only once. The chain links TRBV12-3 or TRBV12-4 to TRBJ2-2; D not resolved. This receptor was identified in a human donor with severe aplastic anemia or a healthy control (not recorded which). The sample was sorted CD4+, CD8+, or CD8+CD57+ T cells (not recorded which) from PBMCs. CDR3 sequence: CASTRRVTNTGELFF. Written as DNA, the CDR3 is TGTGCCAGCACACGAAGGGTTACGAACACCGGGGAGCTGTTTTTT.